This T cell receptor (beta chain) was identified during a study of regulatory T cells in long-lasting Graves disease. Regarding time point: newly diagnosed GD, antithyroid drugs for less than 3 months. Preparation of the TCR library used RNA extracted from PBMCs. The authors built TCR beta libraries using iRepertoire HTBI primers and Arm-PCR of CDR3 regions. TCRdb called the multiplex PCR reads again in MiXCR, with one record for every CDR3 protein. The table lists under 300,000 distinct CDR3 sequences, about 18% of them singletons. From germline, CDR1 is LGHDT and CDR2 YNNKEL (reference sequence). After removal of 1 base from V and 5 bases from J, the junction contained 5 bases not matched to a gene. The CDR3 loop spans 15 amino acids. The study, taken as a whole, reports: It was in persistent disease that TRBV28, TRBJ1-2 and TRBJ2-5 were favored.

This clonotype was detected ten times or more. Its antigen is unidentified. Another study also made use of these data, one on T cells in Graves' hyperthyroidism and ophthalmopathy.

This sequence joins TRBV3-1 and TRBJ1-1; 9 bases are shared with TRBD1. Sequenced material: peripheral blood mononuclear cells (PBMCs), taken at new diagnosis, from a patient treated with antithyroid drugs. This TCR was recovered from a woman younger than 45 with Graves disease. The DNA for the CDR3 is TGTGCCAGCAGCCAAGGGGACAGGGTGTGGACTGAAGCTTTCTTT. Encoded protein: CASSQGDRVWTEAFF.